This T cell receptor beta chain was obtained from a study of identical twins. Study-wide results and limits: Analyses of zero insertions could be partly confounded by invariant MAIT and iNKT cells.

The J segment lost 5 bases and the V segment lost 6 bases, leaving 7 bases of the junction unmatched. The CDR3 totals 14 residues. From germline, CDR1 is LNHNV and CDR2 YYDKDF (reference sequence). Unique molecular identifiers were present on the cDNA, which also gained a universal primer site by template switching. TCRdb re-analysed the 5' RACE reads in MiXCR, keeping a single row per CDR3 protein. This table has fewer than 900,000 distinct CDR3 sequences, 21% appearing once. Remarks on this clonotype: Its specificity is unknown.

These data were also reused for a study on T cells expressing NK-cell markers. That investigation notes: About 1.0-7.0% of CD8+ T cells in a handful of donors belonged to dominant NKG2C+ clonotypes. The CD3+CD56-NKG2C+ fraction of a handful of donors was likewise dominated by these clonotypes.

The receptor was derived from a woman younger than 35 in good health. This rearrangement joins TRBV15 to TRBJ2-1; 7 bases map to TRBD2. The sample was PBMCs. CDR3 residues: CATRRLAANNEQFF. The CDR3 DNA is TGTGCCACCAGGAGGCTAGCGGCCAACAATGAGCAGTTCTTC.